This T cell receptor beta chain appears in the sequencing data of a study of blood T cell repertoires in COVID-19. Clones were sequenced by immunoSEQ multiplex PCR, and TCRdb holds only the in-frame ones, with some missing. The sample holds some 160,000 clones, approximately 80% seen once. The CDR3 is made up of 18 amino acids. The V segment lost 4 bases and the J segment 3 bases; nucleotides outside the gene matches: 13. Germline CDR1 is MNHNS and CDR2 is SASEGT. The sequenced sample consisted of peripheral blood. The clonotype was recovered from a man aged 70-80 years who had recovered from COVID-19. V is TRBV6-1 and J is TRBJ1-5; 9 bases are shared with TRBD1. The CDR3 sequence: CASSGPDRGSGVNQPQHF. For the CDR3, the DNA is TGTGCCAGCAGTGGCCCCGACAGGGGGTCAGGGGTCAATCAGCCCCAGCATTTT.